This TCR beta chain was recovered during a study of T-cell memory formation after mild COVID-19. V shed 6 bases and J 0 bases; nucleotides not matched to a gene: 8. The germline CDR1 and CDR2 sequences are MDHEN and SYDVKM. The CDR3 loop spans 15 amino acids. TCRdb re-derived calls from the 5' RACE reads in MiXCR, one entry per CDR3 protein. The sample records hundreds of thousands of distinct CDR3 sequences, about 16% being singletons. The sequence came from a man in his late teens or twenties who had mild COVID-19 (a few samples of this study predate the infection). Cell type and time point are not known. The sequenced sample consisted of PBMCs or a T cell subset sorted from them (not recorded which). This rearrangement joins TRBV28 to TRBJ2-7, with 7 bases aligning to TRBD1. CDR3 amino acids: CASSHGQASSYEQYV. Written as DNA, the CDR3 is TGTGCCAGCAGCCACGGACAGGCGAGCTCCTACGAGCAGTACGTC.